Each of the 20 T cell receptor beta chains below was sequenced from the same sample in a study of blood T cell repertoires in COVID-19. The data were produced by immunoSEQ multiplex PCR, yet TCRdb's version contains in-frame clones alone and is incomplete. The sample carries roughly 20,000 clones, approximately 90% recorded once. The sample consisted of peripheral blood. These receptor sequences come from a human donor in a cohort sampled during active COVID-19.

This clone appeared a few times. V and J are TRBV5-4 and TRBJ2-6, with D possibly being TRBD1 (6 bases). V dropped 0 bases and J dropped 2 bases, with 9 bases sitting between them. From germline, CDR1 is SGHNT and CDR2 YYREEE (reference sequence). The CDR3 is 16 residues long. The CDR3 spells CASSLDRVAGANVLTF. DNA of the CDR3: TGTGCCAGCAGCTTGGACAGGGTAGCTGGGGCCAACGTCCTGACTTTC.

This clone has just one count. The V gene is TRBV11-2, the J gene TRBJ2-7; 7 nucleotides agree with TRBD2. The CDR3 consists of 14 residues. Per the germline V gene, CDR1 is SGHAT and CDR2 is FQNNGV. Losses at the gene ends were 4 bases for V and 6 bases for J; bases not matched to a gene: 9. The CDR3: CASSSLTSSVEQYF. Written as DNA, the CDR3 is TGTGCCAGCAGCTCTCTGACTAGCTCCGTCGAGCAGTACTTC.

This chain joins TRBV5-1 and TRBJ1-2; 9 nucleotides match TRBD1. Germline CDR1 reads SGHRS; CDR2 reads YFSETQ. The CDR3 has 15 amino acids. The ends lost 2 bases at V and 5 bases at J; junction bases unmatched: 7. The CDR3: CASSFPGQGGYGYTF. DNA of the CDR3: TGCGCCAGCAGCTTCCCGGGACAGGGAGGATATGGCTACACCTTC.

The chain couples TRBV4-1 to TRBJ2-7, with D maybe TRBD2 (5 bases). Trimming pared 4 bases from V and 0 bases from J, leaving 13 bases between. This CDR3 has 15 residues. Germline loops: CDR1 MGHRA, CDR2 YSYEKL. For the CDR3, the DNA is TGCGCCAGCAGCCCGGGTAGGGAGAGCTCCTACGAGCAGTACTTC. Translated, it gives CASSPGRESSYEQYF.

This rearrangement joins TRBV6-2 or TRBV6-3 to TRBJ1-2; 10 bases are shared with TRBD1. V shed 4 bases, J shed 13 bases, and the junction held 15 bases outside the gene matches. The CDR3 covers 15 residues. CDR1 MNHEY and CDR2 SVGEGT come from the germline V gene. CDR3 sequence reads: CASSSSGTGARRGTF. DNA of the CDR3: TGTGCCAGCAGTTCCTCCGGGACAGGGGCCCGAAGAGGCACCTTC.

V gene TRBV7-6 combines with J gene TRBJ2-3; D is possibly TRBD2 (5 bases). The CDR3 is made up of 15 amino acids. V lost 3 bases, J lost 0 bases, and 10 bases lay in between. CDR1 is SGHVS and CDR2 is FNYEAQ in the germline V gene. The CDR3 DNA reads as TGTGCCAGCAGCTTGGACTGGGCTAGCACAGATACGCAGTATTTT. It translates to CASSLDWASTDTQYF.

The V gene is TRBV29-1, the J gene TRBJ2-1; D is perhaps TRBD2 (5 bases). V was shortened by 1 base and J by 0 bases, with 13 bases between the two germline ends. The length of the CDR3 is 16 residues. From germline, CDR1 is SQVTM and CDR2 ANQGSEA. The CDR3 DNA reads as TGCAGCGTTGAAGTTCCAGCGGTAAGCTCCTACAATGAGCAGTTCTTC. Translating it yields CSVEVPAVSSYNEQFF.

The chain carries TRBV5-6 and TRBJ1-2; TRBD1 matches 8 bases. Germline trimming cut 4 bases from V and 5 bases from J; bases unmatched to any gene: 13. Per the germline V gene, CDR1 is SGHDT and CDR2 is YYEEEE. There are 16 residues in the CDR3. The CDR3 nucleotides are TGTGCCAGCAGCCTCCTCCGGACAGGGACGGTTTATGGCTACACCTTC. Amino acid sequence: CASSLLRTGTVYGYTF. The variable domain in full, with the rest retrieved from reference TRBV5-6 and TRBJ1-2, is DAGVTQSPTHLIKTRGQQVTLRCSPKSGHDTVSWYQQALGQGPQFIFQYYEEEERQRGNFPDRFSGHQFPNYSSELNVNALLLGDSALYLCASSLLRTGTVYGYTFGSGTRLTVV.

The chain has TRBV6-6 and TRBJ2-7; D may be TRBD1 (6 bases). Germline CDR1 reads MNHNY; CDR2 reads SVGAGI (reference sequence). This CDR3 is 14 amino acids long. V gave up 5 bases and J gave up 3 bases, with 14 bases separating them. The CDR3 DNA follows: TGTGCCAGCAGTGTAGGACAGTCGAACTACGAGCAGTACTTC. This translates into CASSVGQSNYEQYF.

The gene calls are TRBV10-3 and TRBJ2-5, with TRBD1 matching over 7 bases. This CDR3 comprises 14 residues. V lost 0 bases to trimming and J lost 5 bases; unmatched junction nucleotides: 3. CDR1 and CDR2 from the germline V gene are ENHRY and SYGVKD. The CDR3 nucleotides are TGTGCCATCAGTGAGTCAGGGGGCGGGGAGACCCAGTACTTC. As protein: CAISESGGGETQYF.

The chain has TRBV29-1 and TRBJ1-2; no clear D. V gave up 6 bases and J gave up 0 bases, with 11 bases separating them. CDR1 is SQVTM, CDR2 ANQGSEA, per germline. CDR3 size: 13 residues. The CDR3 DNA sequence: TGCAGCGTAAGAAGCGGGGCTAACTATGGCTACACCTTC. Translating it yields CSVRSGANYGYTF. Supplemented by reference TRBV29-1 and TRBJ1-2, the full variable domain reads SAVISQKPSRDICQRGTSLTIQCQVDSQVTMMFWYRQQPGQSLTLIATANQGSEATYESGFVIDKFPISRPNLTFSTLTVSNMSPEDSSIYLCSVRSGANYGYTFGSGTRLTVV.

CDR3 DNA sequence: TGTGCCAGCAGTTACCCTCTCGGACTAGCGGAAGAGACCCAGTACTTC. Translated, it gives CASSYPLGLAEETQYF. This sequence joins TRBV6-2 or TRBV6-3 and TRBJ2-5; 10 bases are a match to TRBD2. V lost 2 bases to trimming and J lost 3 bases; unmatched junction nucleotides: 6. Germline V gene sequence: CDR1 MNHEY, CDR2 SVGEGT. The CDR3 has 16 amino acids.

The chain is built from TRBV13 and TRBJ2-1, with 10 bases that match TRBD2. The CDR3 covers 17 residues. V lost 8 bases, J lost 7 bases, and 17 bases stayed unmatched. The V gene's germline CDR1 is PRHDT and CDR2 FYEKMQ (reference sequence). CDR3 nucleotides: TGTGCCAGCCAGGGGGCTGGTAGCGGGAGGATTGAAAATGAGCAGTTCTTC. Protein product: CASQGAGSGRIENEQFF.

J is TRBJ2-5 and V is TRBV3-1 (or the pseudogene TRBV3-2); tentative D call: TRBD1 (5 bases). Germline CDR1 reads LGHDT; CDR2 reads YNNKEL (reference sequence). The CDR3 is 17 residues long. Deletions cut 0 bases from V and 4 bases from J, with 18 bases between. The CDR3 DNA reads TGTGCCAGCAGCCAAGAGAGGAAGGGGCTCGGTCGAGAGACCCAGTACTTC. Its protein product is CASSQERKGLGRETQYF.

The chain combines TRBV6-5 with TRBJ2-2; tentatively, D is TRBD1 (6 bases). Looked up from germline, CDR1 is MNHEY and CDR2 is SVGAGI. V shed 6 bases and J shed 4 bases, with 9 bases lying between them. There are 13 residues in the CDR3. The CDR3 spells CASRQGSTGELFF. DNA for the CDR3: TGTGCCAGCAGACAGGGCAGCACCGGGGAGCTGTTTTTT.

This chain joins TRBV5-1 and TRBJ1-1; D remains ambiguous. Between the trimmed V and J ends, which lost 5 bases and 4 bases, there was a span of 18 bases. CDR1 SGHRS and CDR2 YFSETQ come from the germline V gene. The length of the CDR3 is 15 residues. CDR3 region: CASRSSAGSVTEAFF. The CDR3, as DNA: TGCGCCAGCAGATCAAGTGCAGGTTCGGTCACTGAAGCTTTCTTT.

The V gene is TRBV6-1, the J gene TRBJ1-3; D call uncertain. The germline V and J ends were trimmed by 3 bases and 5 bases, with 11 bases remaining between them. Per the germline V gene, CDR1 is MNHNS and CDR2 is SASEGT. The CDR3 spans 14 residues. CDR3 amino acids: CASSDLATRNTIYF. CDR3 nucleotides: TGTGCCAGCAGTGATCTGGCCACACGAAACACCATATATTTT.

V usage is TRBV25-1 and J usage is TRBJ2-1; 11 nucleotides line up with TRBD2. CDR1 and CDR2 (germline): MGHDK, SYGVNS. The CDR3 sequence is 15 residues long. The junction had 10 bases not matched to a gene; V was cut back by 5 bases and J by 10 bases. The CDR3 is CASSYAGLAASEQFF. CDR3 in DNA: TGTGCCAGCAGTTACGCGGGACTAGCGGCTTCCGAGCAGTTCTTC.

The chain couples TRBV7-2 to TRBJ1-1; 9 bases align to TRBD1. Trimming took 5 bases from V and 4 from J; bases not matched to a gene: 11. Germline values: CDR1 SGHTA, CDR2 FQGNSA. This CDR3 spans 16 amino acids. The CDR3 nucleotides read TGTGCCAGCAGCGTGACAGGGGGGAAGTTTGGCACTGAAGCTTTCTTT. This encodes CASSVTGGKFGTEAFF.

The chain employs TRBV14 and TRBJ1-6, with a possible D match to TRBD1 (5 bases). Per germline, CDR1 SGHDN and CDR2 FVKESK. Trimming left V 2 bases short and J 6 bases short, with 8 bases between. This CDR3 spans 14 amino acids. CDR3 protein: CASSQPGGNSPLHF. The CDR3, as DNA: TGTGCCAGCAGCCAACCGGGGGGTAATTCACCCCTCCACTTT.